Listed below are T cell receptor beta chains from one sample, sequenced in a study of type 1 regulatory T cells. TCRdb passed the reads through MiXCR, listing each CDR3 protein once. The table shows roughly 62,000 distinct CDR3 sequences, with 62% occurring only once. The antigens of these receptors remain unknown. The source material was cultured non-Tr1 T cells, either the whole culture or a sorted T cell fraction (not recorded which). These receptors originate from a human donor in good health. Both conserved end residues are part of each CDR3. Each record gives: CDR3 protein, CDR3 DNA, J gene, clone size, D gene, V gene. The D gene is left open where the match is weak. Expanded clones are given a class, and other clones once, few, many or no size at all.

cdr3_aa: CASSLGGTSGTSYNEQFF
cdr3_nt: TGTGCCAGCAGCTTGGGGGGAACTAGCGGTACCTCCTACAATGAGCAGTTCTTC
j_call: TRBJ2-1
clone_size: NA
d_call: TRBD2
v_call: TRBV5-4

cdr3_aa: CASERAGEKLFF
cdr3_nt: TGTGCCAGCGAACGGGCCGGCGAAAAACTGTTTTTT
j_call: TRBJ1-4
clone_size: NA
d_call: NA
v_call: TRBV28

cdr3_aa: CASTGQGANGELFF
cdr3_nt: TGCGCCAGTACTGGACAGGGGGCGAACGGGGAGCTGTTTTTT
j_call: TRBJ2-2
clone_size: medium-sized
d_call: TRBD1
v_call: TRBV10-1

cdr3_aa: CASSVDDPGTFGGNEQFF
cdr3_nt: TGTGCCAGCAGCGTAGATGATCCAGGGACCTTCGGGGGGAATGAGCAGTTCTTC
j_call: TRBJ2-1
clone_size: few
d_call: TRBD2
v_call: TRBV9

cdr3_aa: CASSSAAPWEQYF
cdr3_nt: TGTGCCAGCAGCTCAGCGGCTCCCTGGGAGCAGTACTTC
j_call: TRBJ2-7
clone_size: few
d_call: NA
v_call: TRBV6-2/TRBV6-3

cdr3_aa: CAISTSGVQETQYF
cdr3_nt: TGTGCCATTTCGACTAGCGGGGTTCAAGAGACCCAGTACTTC
j_call: TRBJ2-5
clone_size: NA
d_call: TRBD2
v_call: TRBV5-4

cdr3_aa: CASSLLGYGYTF
cdr3_nt: TGTGCCAGCAGTCTCCTCGGTTATGGCTACACCTTC
j_call: TRBJ1-2
clone_size: NA
d_call: NA
v_call: TRBV12-3/TRBV12-4

cdr3_aa: CATSRDLPSGLGETQYF
cdr3_nt: TGTGCCACCAGCAGAGATCTCCCTAGCGGCCTCGGAGAGACCCAGTACTTC
j_call: TRBJ2-5
clone_size: NA
d_call: TRBD2
v_call: TRBV15

cdr3_aa: CASSFSSGANVLTF
cdr3_nt: TGTGCCAGCAGCTTTTCCTCGGGGGCCAACGTCCTGACTTTC
j_call: TRBJ2-6
clone_size: many
d_call: NA
v_call: TRBV7-3

cdr3_aa: CAWSVSGDETQYF
cdr3_nt: TGTGCCTGGAGTGTGTCTGGGGACGAGACCCAGTACTTC
j_call: TRBJ2-5
clone_size: few
d_call: NA
v_call: TRBV30

cdr3_aa: CSAATLAGAYEQYF
cdr3_nt: TGCAGTGCCGCCACCCTAGCGGGAGCCTACGAGCAGTACTTC
j_call: TRBJ2-7
clone_size: few
d_call: TRBD2
v_call: TRBV20-1

cdr3_aa: CSARGRYTGSIKNQPQHF
cdr3_nt: TGCAGTGCTAGGGGGCGATATACAGGGAGTATTAAGAATCAGCCCCAGCATTTT
j_call: TRBJ1-5
clone_size: NA
d_call: NA
v_call: TRBV20-1

cdr3_aa: CASSALDGQETQYF
cdr3_nt: TGTGCCAGCAGCGCCTTGGACGGACAAGAGACCCAGTACTTC
j_call: TRBJ2-5
clone_size: NA
d_call: NA
v_call: TRBV5-4

cdr3_aa: CSAQRGSGRADYEQYF
cdr3_nt: TGCAGTGCTCAGAGAGGAAGCGGGAGGGCAGACTACGAGCAGTACTTC
j_call: TRBJ2-7
clone_size: NA
d_call: TRBD2
v_call: TRBV20-1

cdr3_aa: CASTPGGTTNTGELFF
cdr3_nt: TGCGCCAGCACCCCGGGGGGGACTACCAACACCGGGGAGCTGTTTTTT
j_call: TRBJ2-2
clone_size: NA
d_call: TRBD2
v_call: TRBV5-1

cdr3_aa: CASRYRLSGEQYF
cdr3_nt: TGTGCCAGCAGATACAGGCTTTCCGGCGAGCAGTACTTC
j_call: TRBJ2-7
clone_size: few
d_call: NA
v_call: TRBV7-8

cdr3_aa: CASSFRQAWGNTEAFF
cdr3_nt: TGTGCCAGCAGTTTTCGACAGGCCTGGGGAAACACTGAAGCTTTCTTT
j_call: TRBJ1-1
clone_size: NA
d_call: NA
v_call: TRBV12-3/TRBV12-4

cdr3_aa: CASSLGSGTETQYF
cdr3_nt: TGCGCCAGCAGCTTGGGTTCCGGGACGGAGACCCAGTACTTC
j_call: TRBJ2-5
clone_size: NA
d_call: NA
v_call: TRBV5-1

cdr3_aa: CASSRDREFGYTF
cdr3_nt: TGTGCCAGCAGTAGGGACAGGGAGTTTGGCTACACCTTC
j_call: TRBJ1-2
clone_size: few
d_call: TRBD1
v_call: TRBV6-6

cdr3_aa: CSARVSGNTQYF
cdr3_nt: TGCAGTGCTAGGGTTAGCGGAAATACGCAGTATTTT
j_call: TRBJ2-3
clone_size: NA
d_call: NA
v_call: TRBV20-1

cdr3_aa: CASSESQETQYF
cdr3_nt: TGTGCCAGCAGTGAGAGTCAAGAGACCCAGTACTTC
j_call: TRBJ2-5
clone_size: NA
d_call: NA
v_call: TRBV6-1

cdr3_aa: CASKESGGYTF
cdr3_nt: TGTGCCAGCAAGGAGAGCGGAGGCTACACCTTC
j_call: TRBJ1-2
clone_size: NA
d_call: NA
v_call: TRBV25-1

cdr3_aa: CASSLEPGQGRHEQYF
cdr3_nt: TGCGCCAGCAGCTTGGAACCGGGACAGGGTCGTCACGAGCAGTACTTC
j_call: TRBJ2-7
clone_size: NA
d_call: TRBD1
v_call: TRBV5-1

cdr3_aa: CASSQSLQYGYTF
cdr3_nt: TGCGCCAGCAGCCAATCCCTACAGTATGGCTACACCTTC
j_call: TRBJ1-2
clone_size: NA
d_call: NA
v_call: TRBV4-3

cdr3_aa: CASSRPKGGGDTEAFF
cdr3_nt: TGTGCCAGTAGTCGCCCCAAAGGAGGGGGGGACACTGAAGCTTTCTTT
j_call: TRBJ1-1
clone_size: NA
d_call: NA
v_call: TRBV19

cdr3_aa: CASRRQASGKNIQYF
cdr3_nt: TGTGCCAGCAGAAGACAGGCGAGTGGCAAAAACATTCAGTACTTC
j_call: TRBJ2-4
clone_size: many
d_call: NA
v_call: TRBV5-5

cdr3_aa: CASSSGGSRTGNEQFF
cdr3_nt: TGTGCCAGCAGCTCCGGAGGGTCCCGGACGGGCAATGAGCAGTTCTTC
j_call: TRBJ2-1
clone_size: few
d_call: NA
v_call: TRBV7-8

cdr3_aa: CASSPVTGGYTF
cdr3_nt: TGCGCCAGCAGCCCGGTGACAGGGGGCTACACCTTC
j_call: TRBJ1-2
clone_size: NA
d_call: TRBD1
v_call: TRBV5-1

cdr3_aa: CASSQGGVTNEQFF
cdr3_nt: TGTGCCAGCAGCCAAGGCGGGGTAACCAATGAGCAGTTCTTC
j_call: TRBJ2-1
clone_size: NA
d_call: NA
v_call: TRBV3-1

cdr3_aa: CASSLGRGSTDTQYF
cdr3_nt: TGTGCCAGCAGCTTGGGCAGAGGAAGCACAGATACGCAGTATTTT
j_call: TRBJ2-3
clone_size: NA
d_call: NA
v_call: TRBV7-7

cdr3_aa: CASSLAGTAYNEQFF
cdr3_nt: TGCGCCAGCAGCTTGGCGGGCACAGCCTACAATGAGCAGTTCTTC
j_call: TRBJ2-1
clone_size: few
d_call: NA
v_call: TRBV5-1

cdr3_aa: CASSATVGEQYF
cdr3_nt: TGTGCCAGCAGTGCCACAGTGGGCGAGCAGTACTTC
j_call: TRBJ2-7
clone_size: NA
d_call: NA
v_call: TRBV6-6

cdr3_aa: CASSLRTSGSYNKNIQYF
cdr3_nt: TGTGCCAGCAGCTTGCGGACTAGCGGGAGTTATAACAAAAACATTCAGTACTTC
j_call: TRBJ2-4
clone_size: NA
d_call: TRBD2
v_call: TRBV7-2

cdr3_aa: CSARSRTVLAKNIQYF
cdr3_nt: TGCAGTGCTAGATCCCGGACAGTTCTAGCCAAAAACATTCAGTACTTC
j_call: TRBJ2-4
clone_size: once
d_call: NA
v_call: TRBV20-1

cdr3_aa: CASSLDASGKGETQYF
cdr3_nt: TGTGCCAGCAGCTTAGACGCTAGCGGGAAGGGAGAGACCCAGTACTTC
j_call: TRBJ2-5
clone_size: NA
d_call: TRBD2
v_call: TRBV7-9

cdr3_aa: CASSPPAGQETQYF
cdr3_nt: TGTGCCAGCTCACCACCGGCGGGTCAAGAGACCCAGTACTTC
j_call: TRBJ2-5
clone_size: once
d_call: NA
v_call: TRBV18

cdr3_aa: CASSLEAGGRRTEAFF
cdr3_nt: TGCGCCAGCAGCTTGGAGGCGGGGGGGCGAAGGACTGAAGCTTTCTTT
j_call: TRBJ1-1
clone_size: NA
d_call: NA
v_call: TRBV5-1

cdr3_aa: CATSNADEKLFF
cdr3_nt: TGTGCCACCAGTAATGCTGATGAAAAACTGTTTTTT
j_call: TRBJ1-4
clone_size: NA
d_call: NA
v_call: TRBV24-1

cdr3_aa: CASTRGSQNYGYTF
cdr3_nt: TGTGCCAGCACTCGGGGCAGCCAAAACTATGGCTACACCTTC
j_call: TRBJ1-2
clone_size: NA
d_call: NA
v_call: TRBV2

cdr3_aa: CASSWEGGGPRNEQFF
cdr3_nt: TGTGCCAGCAGCTGGGAGGGGGGAGGGCCGAGAAATGAGCAGTTCTTC
j_call: TRBJ2-1
clone_size: NA
d_call: NA
v_call: TRBV5-4

cdr3_aa: CASSEKALNTEAFF
cdr3_nt: TGTGCCAGCAGTGAAAAGGCGTTGAACACTGAAGCTTTCTTT
j_call: TRBJ1-1
clone_size: few
d_call: NA
v_call: TRBV6-1

cdr3_aa: CATSGEYSYNEQFF
cdr3_nt: TGTGCCACCAGTGGGGAATACTCCTACAATGAGCAGTTCTTC
j_call: TRBJ2-1
clone_size: NA
d_call: NA
v_call: TRBV24-1

cdr3_aa: CSARTSGSYNEQFF
cdr3_nt: TGCAGTGCTCGGACTAGCGGGAGCTACAATGAGCAGTTCTTC
j_call: TRBJ2-1
clone_size: NA
d_call: TRBD2
v_call: TRBV20-1

cdr3_aa: CSARSGSTYNEQFF
cdr3_nt: TGCAGTGCTAGATCGGGCTCCACCTACAATGAGCAGTTCTTC
j_call: TRBJ2-1
clone_size: NA
d_call: NA
v_call: TRBV20-1

cdr3_aa: CASSPGTGRETQYF
cdr3_nt: TGTGCCAGCAGCCCTGGGACCGGGCGAGAGACCCAGTACTTC
j_call: TRBJ2-5
clone_size: few
d_call: NA
v_call: TRBV9

cdr3_aa: CASSHQRTYEQYF
cdr3_nt: TGTGCCAGCAGCCACCAGCGGACCTACGAGCAGTACTTC
j_call: TRBJ2-7
clone_size: NA
d_call: NA
v_call: TRBV7-8

cdr3_aa: CASSLTGRTEAFF
cdr3_nt: TGTGCCAGCAGCTTAACAGGGCGGACTGAAGCTTTCTTT
j_call: TRBJ1-1
clone_size: NA
d_call: NA
v_call: TRBV7-3

cdr3_aa: CASSERGASYGYTF
cdr3_nt: TGTGCCAGCAGTGAACGGGGAGCCAGTTATGGCTACACCTTC
j_call: TRBJ1-2
clone_size: NA
d_call: NA
v_call: TRBV2

cdr3_aa: CASSLIPAGPDTQYF
cdr3_nt: TGTGCCAGCAGCTTGATCCCAGCGGGGCCCGATACGCAGTATTTT
j_call: TRBJ2-3
clone_size: many
d_call: TRBD2
v_call: TRBV5-4

cdr3_aa: CASSIRDRDRFGNQPQHF
cdr3_nt: TGTGCCAGCAGCATCCGGGACAGGGACCGTTTTGGAAATCAGCCCCAGCATTTT
j_call: TRBJ1-5
clone_size: few
d_call: TRBD1
v_call: TRBV13

cdr3_aa: CASTPGQASSYEQYF
cdr3_nt: TGCGCCAGCACCCCGGGACAGGCGAGCTCCTACGAGCAGTACTTC
j_call: TRBJ2-7
clone_size: few
d_call: TRBD1
v_call: TRBV10-2

cdr3_aa: CASTAGGQLGSYEQYF
cdr3_nt: TGTGCCAGCACCGCCGGGGGTCAGCTTGGGAGCTACGAGCAGTACTTC
j_call: TRBJ2-7
clone_size: few
d_call: NA
v_call: TRBV6-2/TRBV6-3

cdr3_aa: CASSTRTGKDNEQFF
cdr3_nt: TGCGCCAGCAGTACGCGGACAGGGAAAGACAATGAGCAGTTCTTC
j_call: TRBJ2-1
clone_size: NA
d_call: TRBD1
v_call: TRBV4-1

cdr3_aa: CSAHSGTGNTGELFF
cdr3_nt: TGCAGTGCTCACTCCGGGACAGGGAACACCGGGGAGCTGTTTTTT
j_call: TRBJ2-2
clone_size: NA
d_call: TRBD1
v_call: TRBV20-1